The 11 T cell receptor beta chains below all came from one sample that was sequenced in a study of CD8 T cells in ankylosing spondylitis. TCRdb reanalysed the 5' RACE reads using MiXCR and keeps one entry per CDR3 protein. The sample shows some 140,000 distinct CDR3 sequences, about 7.3% of them seen only once. Specimen: blood, either unsorted or a sorted T cell fraction (not recorded which). The receptors stem from a female donor with ankylosing spondylitis or in good health (not recorded which).

Ten or more counts support this clonotype. The chain employs TRBV3-1 and TRBJ2-7; no clear D. CDR3 length equals 13 residues. V gave up 4 bases and J gave up 5 bases, with 12 bases separating them. Per the germline V gene, CDR1 is LGHDT and CDR2 is YNNKEL (reference sequence). CDR3 amino acids: CASSLTLGDEQYF. In DNA form, the CDR3 reads TGTGCCAGCAGCCTGACTTTAGGTGACGAGCAGTACTTC.

J is TRBJ1-1 and V is TRBV5-1; 9 positions agree with TRBD1. The germline gives CDR1 SGHRS, CDR2 YFSETQ. The trim removed 4 bases at V and 7 bases at J, leaving 14 bases unmatched. The CDR3 totals 16 residues. The CDR3 here is CASSVWGTGSGGEAFF. Here the CDR3 DNA reads TGCGCCAGCAGCGTATGGGGGACAGGGTCGGGAGGTGAAGCTTTCTTT.

This clonotype has at least ten counts. This chain connects TRBV7-8 to TRBJ2-2; 8 bases line up with TRBD2. The CDR3 runs 16 residues. Germline assignment: CDR1 SGHVS and CDR2 FQNEAQ. J was trimmed by 2 bases and V by 5 bases; bases with no gene match: 7. CDR3 sequence: CASSPSGGDNTGELFF. Here the CDR3 DNA reads TGTGCCAGCAGCCCCTCGGGGGGGGACAACACCGGGGAGCTGTTTTTT.

The table lists this clonotype with many counts. V usage is TRBV7-6 and J usage is TRBJ1-2; D is uncertain. Germline V gene sequence: CDR1 SGHVS, CDR2 FNYEAQ. The CDR3 length is 17 residues. V was cut by 0 bases and J by 0 bases, with 14 bases left in between. DNA of the CDR3: TGTGCCAGCAGCTTAGCACCTGGTTTGGACTCTAACTATGGCTACACCTTC. Translating gives CASSLAPGLDSNYGYTF.

This clonotype was picked up many times. This sequence joins TRBV6-1 and TRBJ2-3; 9 nucleotides match TRBD2. Germline lookup yields CDR1 MNHNS and CDR2 SASEGT. V dropped 6 bases and J dropped 3; count of bases not matched to a gene: 7. The CDR3 totals 15 residues. CDR3: CASSHGTSNTDTQYF. CDR3 DNA sequence: TGTGCCAGCAGCCACGGGACTAGCAATACAGATACGCAGTATTTT.

This clonotype was found a few times. The V gene is TRBV6-5, the J gene TRBJ1-1; possible D gene TRBD1, 6 bases. With 3 bases removed from V and 3 bases from J, the gap between germline ends came to 11 bases. The CDR3 contains 14 residues. Germline CDR1 reads MNHEY; CDR2 reads SVGAGI. The CDR3 DNA reads as TGTGCCAGCAGTTATTGGGGGCTGGACACTGAAGCTTTCTTT. This codes for CASSYWGLDTEAFF.

This clonotype was detected only a few times. As DNA, the CDR3 is TGCGCCAGCAGCATTGACGGGGAAACTAATGAAAAACTGTTTTTT. Translating it yields CASSIDGETNEKLFF. The chain joins TRBV5-1 to TRBJ1-4; unclear D gene. Germline assignment: CDR1 SGHRS and CDR2 YFSETQ. This CDR3 spans 15 amino acids. With 4 bases removed from V and 1 base from J, the gap between germline ends came to 11 bases.

Ten or more counts support this clonotype. The chain joins TRBV4-2 to TRBJ2-1, with 7 nucleotides matching TRBD2. The CDR3 loop spans 15 amino acids. Germline CDR1 LGHNA, CDR2 YNFKEQ. Germline trimming cut 4 bases from V and 7 bases from J; bases unmatched to any gene: 10. The CDR3 DNA reads as TGTGCCAGCAGCCGCGGTCGCCTAGCGGAGAATGAGCAGTTCTTC. It codes for CASSRGRLAENEQFF.

With respect to this clonotype: Being one base from a much bigger clone, this may be a read error. The chain uses TRBV7-9 and TRBJ2-1; 7 nucleotides agree with TRBD2. Germline V gene data show CDR1 as SEHNR and CDR2 as FQNEAQ (reference sequence). The CDR3 loop spans 13 amino acids. The CDR3 protein is CAQVRGTYNEQFF. CDR3 nucleotide sequence: TGTGCACAAGTGCGGGGGACTTACAATGAGCAGTTCTTC.

This clonotype was detected a few times. One end of the junction is discordant with germline, which a read error may explain. The V and J genes are TRBV10-1 and TRBJ2-2; maybe TRBD2 (6 bases). This CDR3 comprises 10 residues. CDR1 and CDR2 (germline): WNHNN, SYGVQD (reference sequence). The CDR3 DNA sequence: TGCGCCAGCATGGGGGGTGTGGTCCTTTTT. Its translation is CASMGGVVLF.

This clonotype was recorded many times. The chain's CDR3 is CASSSQVSSSYEQYF. CDR3 nucleotides: TGTGCCAGCAGTTCACAGGTCTCCTCATCCTACGAGCAGTACTTC. This chain joins TRBV2 and TRBJ2-7; weak D call: TRBD1 (5 bases). V dropped 5 bases and J dropped 1 base, with 15 bases sitting between them. The germline gives CDR1 SNHLY, CDR2 FYNNEI. This CDR3 region has 15 residues.